This passage covers 30 T cell receptor beta chains from one sample sequenced in a study of PD-L1 blockade in urothelial cancer. This table comes from immunoSEQ multiplex PCR, and its TCRdb copy is limited to in-frame clones, with some not included. The sample carries around 50,000 clones, over 65% recorded once. Time point specified: pretreatment peripheral blood. The sequences come from PBMCs, collected around atezolizumab (anti-PD-L1) treatment. Every receptor here comes from a man aged 45-60 years with urothelial cancer.

This sequence joins TRBV7-6 and TRBJ2-1; tentatively, D is TRBD2 (6 bases). CDR1 and CDR2 from the germline V gene are SGHVS and FNYEAQ. Trimming removed 1 base from V and 7 bases from J, with 14 bases in between. The CDR3 is 15 amino acids. In DNA form, the CDR3 reads TGTGCCAGCAGCTTAGGGGGCGGGGCCTTGAATGAGCAGTTCTTC. Encoded protein: CASSLGGGALNEQFF.

The rearrangement joins TRBV9 to TRBJ2-1; tentative D call: TRBD2 (5 bases). CDR1 is SGDLS and CDR2 is YYNGEE in the germline V gene. The ends were cut back, 0 bases at V and 1 base at J, with 11 bases in the middle. The CDR3 loop spans 16 amino acids. This CDR3 reads CASSVEKPGSYNEQFF. In DNA, the CDR3 is TGTGCCAGCAGCGTAGAGAAGCCGGGGTCCTACAATGAGCAGTTCTTC.

The chain combines TRBV27 with TRBJ1-1, with 7 positions matching TRBD1. Germline V lookup: CDR1 MNHEY, CDR2 SMNVEV (reference sequence). Trimming removed 3 bases from V and 0 bases from J; junction bases left unmatched: 4. This CDR3 comprises 15 residues. Written as DNA, the CDR3 is TGTGCCAGCAGTTTCGGGGACAGATTGAACACTGAAGCTTTCTTT. Translation: CASSFGDRLNTEAFF.

The chain uses TRBV21-1 and TRBJ2-2; the table's D call of TRBD1 was not tested on the DNA. TRBV21-1 is listed as a pseudogene. CDR3 length equals 15 residues. The CDR3 region has the DNA TGTGCCAGCCGCAAGTGGGCAGGGCAGACCGGGGAGCTGTTTTTT. This gives the protein CASRKWAGQTGELFF.

The V gene is TRBV9, the J gene TRBJ2-3; 7 nucleotides match TRBD2. V shed 0 bases, J shed 0 bases, and the junction held 4 bases outside the gene matches. Germline loops: CDR1 SGDLS, CDR2 YYNGEE. This CDR3 contains 16 residues. The CDR3 sequence: CASSVEPGGSTDTQYF. As DNA, the CDR3 is TGTGCCAGCAGCGTAGAACCGGGGGGTAGCACAGATACGCAGTATTTT.

The V call is TRBV18, the J call TRBJ2-7; the D gene is possibly TRBD1 (6 bases). Between the trimmed V and J ends, which lost 3 bases and 7 bases, there was a span of 16 bases. Germline V gene sequence: CDR1 KGHSH, CDR2 LQKENI. The CDR3 has 14 amino acids. Here the CDR3 reads CASSPVPGQGEQYF. The CDR3 nucleotides read TGTGCCAGCTCACCGGTGCCAGGCCAGGGGGAGCAGTACTTC.

The rearrangement uses TRBV5-1 and TRBJ1-5, with D possibly being TRBD1 (6 bases). The CDR3 extends over 15 amino acids. The V end lost 0 bases, the J end lost 0 bases, and 7 bases lay between the germline ends. Germline CDR1 is SGHRS and CDR2 is YFSETQ. This CDR3 reads CASSLGDISNQPQHF. The CDR3 nucleotides are TGCGCCAGCAGCTTGGGGGACATTAGCAATCAGCCCCAGCATTTT.

This rearrangement joins TRBV9 to TRBJ2-2, with 13 bases identical to TRBD2. From germline, CDR1 is SGDLS and CDR2 YYNGEE. The CDR3 is made up of 14 amino acids. V trimming: 7 bases; J trimming: 6 bases; junction bases outside the gene matches: 3. The DNA of the CDR3 is TGTGCCAGCCGGACTAGCGGGAGTTCCGGGGAGCTGTTTTTT. Its translation: CASRTSGSSGELFF.

V usage is TRBV27 and J usage is TRBJ2-3; no firm D call. CDR1 and CDR2 (germline): MNHEY, SMNVEV (reference sequence). This CDR3 contains 16 residues. Deletions cut 0 bases from V and 0 bases from J, with 10 bases between. The CDR3 protein is CASSLSVGPSTDTQYF. CDR3 coding DNA: TGTGCCAGCAGTTTATCGGTCGGTCCCAGCACAGATACGCAGTATTTT.

The chain couples TRBV7-2 to TRBJ1-1; 9 bases map to TRBD1. Germline CDR1 reads SGHTA; CDR2 reads FQGNSA. V was pared by 5 bases and J by 2 bases, with 6 bases of the junction left unmatched. The CDR3 contains 15 residues. In nucleotides, the CDR3 is TGTGCCAGCAGCCCTCGGGACAGGGTCAACACTGAAGCTTTCTTT. This codes for CASSPRDRVNTEAFF. Combining the CDR3 with reference TRBV7-2 and TRBJ1-1 gives the whole variable domain GAGVSQSPSNKVTEKGKDVELRCDPISGHTALYWYRQSLGQGLEFLIYFQGNSAPDKSGLPSDRFSAERTGGSVSTLTIQRTQQEDSAVYLCASSPRDRVNTEAFFGQGTRLTVV.

The gene calls are TRBV5-6 and TRBJ2-3; D is undetermined. CDR1 is SGHDT, CDR2 YYEEEE, per germline. V was cut by 2 bases and J by 6 bases, with 10 bases left in between. The CDR3 extends over 13 amino acids. The CDR3: CASSFAGSDTQYF. In nucleotides, the CDR3 is TGTGCCAGCAGCTTCGCAGGATCGGATACGCAGTATTTT. Variable domain in full (rest from reference TRBV5-6 and TRBJ2-3): DAGVTQSPTHLIKTRGQQVTLRCSPKSGHDTVSWYQQALGQGPQFIFQYYEEEERQRGNFPDRFSGHQFPNYSSELNVNALLLGDSALYLCASSFAGSDTQYFGPGTRLTVL.

V gene TRBV19 combines with J gene TRBJ2-7; 11 bases map to TRBD2. The V and J ends lost 3 bases and 5 bases, in that order; junction bases with no gene match: 6. Germline values: CDR1 LNHDA, CDR2 SQIVND (reference sequence). This CDR3 contains 15 residues. The CDR3 DNA follows: TGTGCCAGTAGTATTAGCGGGAGGGCCATCGACGAGCAGTACTTC. It encodes CASSISGRAIDEQYF.

This clone was seen a handful of times. The chain carries TRBV28 and TRBJ2-3; 9 bases agree with TRBD2. J gave up 0 bases and V 8 bases, and 9 bases lay outside the gene matches. This CDR3 spans 16 amino acids. Germline V lookup: CDR1 MDHEN, CDR2 SYDVKM. The CDR3 coding sequence is TGTGCCAGCCCGCCCGGGACTAGCTATAGCACAGATACGCAGTATTTT. Residues: CASPPGTSYSTDTQYF.

V gene TRBV12-5 combines with J gene TRBJ2-1; 11 positions agree with TRBD2. V shed 6 bases, J shed 10 bases, and the junction held 8 bases outside the gene matches. CDR1 and CDR2 (germline): LGHNT, FRNRAP. The length of the CDR3 is 14 residues. The CDR3 nucleotides read TGTGCTAGTGGCCTTAGCGGGGGGGCCAGAGAGCAGTTCTTC. Translation gives CASGLSGGAREQFF.

The V gene is TRBV5-1, the J gene TRBJ1-3, with D possibly matching TRBD1 (6 bases). The length of the CDR3 is 16 residues. The germline gives CDR1 SGHRS, CDR2 YFSETQ. V gave up 4 bases and J gave up 4 bases, with 18 bases separating them. CDR3 in amino acids: CASSPRTGTQGNTIYF. DNA for the CDR3: TGCGCCAGCAGCCCTCGGACCGGGACACAAGGAAACACCATATATTTT. The full variable domain, completed using reference TRBV5-1 and TRBJ1-3, is KAGVTQTPRYLIKTRGQQVTLSCSPISGHRSVSWYQQTPGQGLQFLFEYFSETQRNKGNFPGRFSGRQFSNSRSEMNVSTLELGDSALYLCASSPRTGTQGNTIYFGEGSWLTVV.

This chain uses TRBV30 with TRBJ1-1; 7 positions agree with TRBD1. Losses at the gene ends were 0 bases for V and 4 bases for J; bases not matched to a gene: 5. CDR1 GTSNPN and CDR2 SVGIG come from the germline V gene (reference sequence). This CDR3 spans 14 amino acids. CDR3 sequence: CAWSVKGAPTEAFF. DNA for the CDR3: TGTGCCTGGAGTGTGAAGGGGGCGCCCACTGAAGCTTTCTTT.

This chain uses TRBV5-4 with TRBJ2-5; D remains unclear. Looked up from germline, CDR1 is SGHNT and CDR2 is YYREEE (reference sequence). The CDR3 runs to 15 residues. Trimming removed 4 bases from V and 7 bases from J, with 20 bases in between. The DNA for the CDR3 is TGTGCCAGCAGCCCTGGGCTGATGGATGAACGGACCCAGTACTTC. It is translated as CASSPGLMDERTQYF.

This sequence joins TRBV11-3 and TRBJ2-1, with D possibly TRBD1 on 6 matching bases. Germline V gives CDR1 SGHNT, CDR2 YENEEA. CDR3 length equals 12 residues. Between the trimmed V and J ends, which lost 6 bases and 5 bases, there was a span of 8 bases. The CDR3 is CASSYRDNEQFF. CDR3 DNA sequence: TGTGCCAGCAGTTACAGGGACAATGAGCAGTTCTTC.

The V and J genes are TRBV27 and TRBJ2-1, with 10 bases matching TRBD2. The CDR3 is 16 residues long. The ends lost 5 bases at V and 0 bases at J; junction bases unmatched: 4. From germline, CDR1 is MNHEY and CDR2 SMNVEV (reference sequence). CDR3 sequence (DNA): TGTGCCAGCAGTACCCTAGCGGGGGCCTCCTACAATGAGCAGTTCTTC. This sequence encodes CASSTLAGASYNEQFF.

The chain carries TRBV7-2 and TRBJ2-3; 7 bases are a match to TRBD2. Germline lookup yields CDR1 SGHTA and CDR2 FQGNSA. The CDR3 spans 16 residues. V trimming: 1 base; J trimming: 5 bases; junction bases outside the gene matches: 9. This CDR3 reads CASSLGRGRPGDTQYF. The CDR3 DNA is TGTGCCAGCAGCTTAGGTCGCGGGAGACCAGGAGATACGCAGTATTTT.

The chain joins TRBV7-9 to TRBJ1-1; a possible D gene is TRBD1 (5 bases). Trimming cost V 3 bases and J 8 bases, with 10 bases left between them. There are 12 residues in the CDR3. Germline V gives CDR1 SEHNR, CDR2 FQNEAQ (reference sequence). The DNA of the CDR3 is TGTGCCAGCAGCTTGAAGGGGCCCGAAGCTTTCTTT. Translation: CASSLKGPEAFF.

There are a few counts of this clone. The genes are TRBV29-1 and TRBJ1-1, with 7 bases aligning to TRBD1. CDR1 is SQVTM, CDR2 ANQGSEA, per germline. The CDR3 has 13 amino acids. The V and J ends lost 8 bases and 0 bases, in that order; junction bases with no gene match: 6. CDR3 protein: CSTNRGMNTEAFF. The CDR3, as DNA: TGCAGCACCAACAGGGGTATGAACACTGAAGCTTTCTTT.

The chain links TRBV19 to TRBJ1-2, with 7 bases matching TRBD1. This CDR3 has 14 residues. V shed 5 bases and J 3 bases; nucleotides not matched to a gene: 6. Germline assignment: CDR1 LNHDA and CDR2 SQIVND (reference sequence). CDR3 residues: CASSPGGSDYGYTF. CDR3 coding DNA: TGTGCCAGTAGTCCAGGGGGTTCAGACTATGGCTACACCTTC.

The rearrangement joins TRBV2 to TRBJ2-2, with D tentatively TRBD1 (5 bases). Germline V gene sequence: CDR1 SNHLY, CDR2 FYNNEI. Trimming took 8 bases from V and 2 from J, leaving 9 bases between them. This CDR3 is 13 amino acids long. The CDR3 region is CASGQGNTGELFF. CDR3 DNA sequence: TGTGCCAGCGGGCAGGGAAACACCGGGGAGCTGTTTTTT.

The chain has TRBV28 and TRBJ2-3, with D unclear. CDR3 size: 13 residues. Germline V CDR1 and CDR2: MDHEN, SYDVKM. With 3 bases removed from V and 2 bases from J, the gap between germline ends came to 6 bases. CDR3 loop: CASSFRFTDTQYF. As DNA, the CDR3 is TGTGCCAGCAGTTTCAGGTTCACAGATACGCAGTATTTT.

The rearrangement joins TRBV30 to TRBJ2-1; D is perhaps TRBD2 (7 bases). Germline assignment: CDR1 GTSNPN and CDR2 SVGIG (reference sequence). The CDR3 totals 10 residues. Trimming left V 6 bases short and J 14 bases short, with 14 bases between. The CDR3 DNA reads TGTGCCTGCCTAGGAGGGGGGGAGTTCTTC. Translated, it gives CACLGGGEFF.

The J gene is TRBJ2-7, the V gene TRBV27; the match to TRBD2 covers 14 bases. Germline CDR1 reads MNHEY; CDR2 reads SMNVEV (reference sequence). The CDR3 sequence is 18 residues long. Germline trimming cut 4 bases from V and 2 bases from J; bases unmatched to any gene: 10. The DNA of the CDR3 is TGTGCCAGCAGTTCCGGACTAGCGGGGGGATTAACCGCCTACGAGCAGTACTTC. Translating it yields CASSSGLAGGLTAYEQYF.

This rearrangement joins TRBV6-6 to TRBJ2-3, with a possible D match to TRBD1 (6 bases). CDR1 and CDR2 from the germline V gene are MNHNY and SVGAGI (reference sequence). V lost 8 bases and J 4 bases, leaving 16 bases between the germline ends. The CDR3 is 14 amino acids. CDR3 region: CASLRQDKSDTQYF. CDR3 in DNA: TGTGCCAGCTTGAGACAGGACAAGTCAGATACGCAGTATTTT.

This clone was seen just once. The chain employs TRBV1 and TRBJ2-7; TRBD2 is taken as the D call from the table, unchecked against the DNA. TRBV1 is reported as a pseudogene. The CDR3 length is 11 residues. CDR3 DNA: TGCACCAGCCTGAGCTCCTACGAGCAGTACTTC. Residues: CTSLSSYEQYF.

The chain employs TRBV19 and TRBJ1-1; 7 nucleotides line up with TRBD1. Germline CDR1 reads LNHDA; CDR2 reads SQIVND (reference sequence). The length of the CDR3 is 15 residues. J was trimmed by 1 base and V by 0 bases; bases with no gene match: 2. CDR3 protein: CASSIDGTANTEAFF. As DNA, the CDR3 is TGTGCCAGTAGTATAGACGGGACAGCGAACACTGAAGCTTTCTTT.